The clone carrying this TCR beta chain was counted ten times or more. Using its own MiXCR run on the RT-PCR reads, TCRdb lists one record per CDR3 protein. The sample lists roughly 570,000 distinct CDR3 sequences; over 10% were seen once. This sample is part of a study of response to subunit inactivated influenza vaccine. The CDR3 runs to 13 residues. Per the germline V gene, CDR1 is MNHEY and CDR2 is SVGEGT. Trimming removed 2 bases at V and 3 bases at J, with 8 bases between. This TCR was sampled from a man aged 50-59 years who received an inactivated influenza vaccine. The specimen comprised PBMCs from blood, sampled more than 35 days after vaccination. This chain links TRBV6-2 or TRBV6-3 with TRBJ2-7; D may be TRBD2 (6 bases). The CDR3 region is CASSYGGVYEQYF. CDR3 coding DNA: TGTGCCAGCAGTTACGGCGGGGTCTACGAGCAGTACTTC.